This T cell receptor beta chain was recorded in a study of neurological immune-mediated disorders. TCRdb re-analysed the 5' RACE reads in MiXCR, keeping a single row per CDR3 protein. This sample has approximately 46,000 distinct CDR3 sequences; about 9% occur once, and the top ten carry about 1.6%. This clonotype has at least ten counts. The CDR3 is 17 residues long. Looked up from germline, CDR1 is MNHEY and CDR2 is SVGEGT. Described time point: longitudinal time-point 1 (baseline). Sequenced input: PBMCs. This chain joins TRBV6-2 or TRBV6-3 and TRBJ2-2; TRBD2 aligns across 9 bases. The sequence was collected from a woman in her thirties or forties in good health. In nucleotides, the CDR3 is TGTGCTGCCCTGGCTAGCGGGACGTTATGGAACACCGGGGAGCTGTTTTTT. Protein product: CAALASGTLWNTGELFF.